The T cell receptor beta chain under discussion was sequenced for a study of blood T cell repertoires in COVID-19. As for the study in general: COVID-19 samples from acute and convalescent phases originated in the United States, Italy and Spain. Sample material is recorded as cDNA or gDNA derived from T cells, B-cell-depleted T cells, or PBMCs.

V was clipped by 0 bases and J by 4 bases, with 4 bases between them. Germline CDR1 and CDR2: SGHDT and YYEEEE. The CDR3 runs 12 residues. Symptom resolution, clearance, or two negative PCRs marked donors in Cohort 3 as recovered. Assay used: immunoSEQ multiplex PCR; TCRdb lists only in-frame clones, some missing. Among hundreds of thousands of clones listed, approximately 92% were seen once. The sequenced sample was PBMCs or T cells enriched from blood (not recorded which). The J gene is TRBJ1-1, the V gene TRBV5-6; no clear D. The sequence derives from a man between 18 and 29 years old who had recovered from COVID-19. The CDR3 nucleotides read TGTGCCAGCAGCTTGGGGGCCACTGAAGCTTTCTTT. Translating it yields CASSLGATEAFF.